Sequencing of this TCR beta chain was carried out in a study of blood T cells in healthy people across ages. Study-level information: Researchers report that template switching captured about one barcoded beta molecule per two T cells.

A second roughly 7 to 11 cycle PCR used barcoded and J-beta primers. Each cDNA molecule carried a tag from a template-switch adaptor that contained 12 random nucleotides. Each CDR3 protein is one row after TCRdb ran MiXCR on the 5' RACE reads. The profile shows approximately 800,000 distinct CDR3 sequences, roughly 25% of them singletons. This CDR3 has 13 residues. Between the trimmed V and J ends, which lost 0 bases and 6 bases, there was a span of 7 bases. Germline V gene lookup returns CDR1 MNHEY and CDR2 SVGAGI. This clonotype was found a few times. A further study also used this sample, focusing on T cells of mothers and their children. Per that paper: Each child gave 2.5 million to 3.5 million TCR beta CDR3 reads (each mother, over 9 million).

This chain joins TRBV6-5 and TRBJ2-3; D is unresolved. This receptor was identified in a boy younger than 18 in good health. The sequenced sample consisted of blood. CDR3 sequence: CASSYSSYDTQYF. The CDR3 DNA follows: TGTGCCAGCAGTTACTCTAGCTACGATACGCAGTATTTT.